Listed here is a single T cell receptor beta chain. This sample is part of a study of blood T cell repertoires in COVID-19. The overall study: Samples came from the United States, Italy and Spain, spanning acute and convalescent COVID-19.

CDR3 length: 13 residues. V dropped 1 base and J dropped 16 bases, with 17 bases sitting between them. Germline V gene data show CDR1 as SNHLY and CDR2 as FYNNEI. Some clones are missing from TCRdb's copy, which holds only in-frame ones; the method was immunoSEQ multiplex PCR. This sample has 180,000 or so clones, with around 87% found just once. The origin of this receptor is a man between 40 and 49 years old with active or convalescent COVID-19. The chain is built from TRBV2 and TRBJ1-5; possible D gene TRBD1, 5 bases. Sequencing was done on a sample of peripheral blood. The CDR3 sequence is CASSEVRSSQGHF. DNA for the CDR3: TGTGCCAGCAGTGAAGTCCGGTCCTCTCAGGGACATTTT.